Listed here is a single T cell receptor beta chain. The source of the sample is a study of blood T cell repertoires in COVID-19. As for the study in general: Samples came from the United States, Italy and Spain, spanning acute and convalescent COVID-19. From T cells, B-cell-depleted T cells, or PBMCs came the material, which was cDNA or gDNA.

Per the authors' pipeline: Researchers report that nucleated cell counts were estimated from reference gene primer amplification. Sequenced by immunoSEQ multiplex PCR; TCRdb stores in-frame clones only, minus some. The V and J calls and clone size were taken over from that table, and D and trimming were inferred from the DNA. The data contain approximately 50,000 clones, 80% to 90% of them seen just once; the ten biggest clones take up 3% to 3.5%. Trimming removed 5 bases at V and 7 bases at J, with 24 bases between. Germline CDR1 and CDR2: SGDLS and YYNGEE. The CDR3 is 17 residues long. The sample comprised peripheral blood. This TCR was recovered from a human donor in a cohort sampled during active COVID-19. The chain combines TRBV9 with TRBJ2-2; D might be TRBD2 (6 bases). The CDR3 bases are TGTGCCAGCAGGAGAATCGGAGGGAAGGAGGCGAGCGGGGAGCTGTTTTTT. It yields the protein CASRRIGGKEASGELFF.